This T cell receptor (beta chain) is from a study of cytomegalovirus exposure and HLA in healthy donors. Whole-study findings and limits: Across donors, most TCRs were seen rarely, yet some public ones were widespread. Investigators reported 150 to 200 TCR beta chains as tied to cytomegalovirus. A classifier reportedly called cytomegalovirus status with high sensitivity and specificity.

On this clone: The target antigen is unknown.

The germline CDR1 and CDR2 sequences are ENHRY and SYGVKD. Trimming cost V 8 bases and J 0 bases, with 11 bases left between them. This CDR3 is 14 amino acids long. Some clones are missing from TCRdb's copy, which holds only in-frame ones; the method was immunoSEQ multiplex PCR. The sample records 150,000 to 250,000 clones, 80% to 90% being singletons. The specimen sequenced was PBMCs. The source of this sequence is a woman aged 25 to 45 in good health and CMV-seropositive. The chain links TRBV10-3 to TRBJ2-1, with D possibly TRBD2 on 6 matching bases. CDR3 coding DNA: TGTGCCATCGGGGGGTACCCCTCCTACAATGAGCAGTTCTTC. It is translated as CAIGGYPSYNEQFF.